Below are 22 T cell receptor beta chains sequenced from a single sample in a study of human T cells and chemical hapten exposure. TCRdb reanalysed the RACE reads using MiXCR and keeps one entry per CDR3 protein. This sample carries tens of thousands of distinct CDR3 sequences, around 9.3% of them seen once, and the ten largest clones take roughly 13%. Noted time point: patch test 1, 2 weeks after DPC sensitization. This sample's treatment: therapeutic diphenylcyclopropenone sensitization with weekly scalp DPC. The sequenced sample was whole blood, obtained in connection with sensitization to the hapten diphenylcyclopropenone (DPC). These receptors all come from a woman aged 40 to 50 with alopecia areata. Some clones in this sample may be carry-over from other donors' samples.

This clonotype showed up just a few times. The V call is TRBV12-3 or TRBV12-4, the J call TRBJ2-4, with 12 bases that match TRBD1. The CDR3 is 17 residues long. V dropped 7 bases and J dropped 3; count of bases not matched to a gene: 10. CDR3 region: CASKPGQGAKGKNIQYF. The CDR3 DNA follows: TGTGCCAGCAAGCCGGGACAGGGGGCGAAGGGCAAAAACATTCAGTACTTC.

This clonotype came up a few times. V gene TRBV3-1 combines with J gene TRBJ1-3; unclear D gene. Trimming took 4 bases from V and 2 from J, leaving 12 bases between them. The germline V gene has CDR1 LGHDT and CDR2 YNNKEL (reference sequence). The CDR3 runs to 15 residues. The CDR3 sequence: CASSRITRTGNTIYF. The CDR3 nucleotides are TGTGCCAGCAGCCGGATTACTAGGACTGGAAACACCATATATTTT.

This clonotype was seen many times. The chain uses TRBV5-5 and TRBJ1-2; 8 bases are a match to TRBD1. The CDR3 runs to 13 residues. Losses at the gene ends were 0 bases for V and 6 bases for J; bases not matched to a gene: 1. From germline, CDR1 is SGHKS and CDR2 YYEKEE (reference sequence). CDR3 bases: TGTGCCAGCAGCTTGGTGACAGGGGATGGCTACACCTTC. Translated: CASSLVTGDGYTF.

This clonotype was detected a few times. A much larger clone differs by one base, so this may be a read error. The rearrangement joins TRBV10-3 to TRBJ1-1; unclear D gene. The V gene's germline CDR1 is ENHRY and CDR2 SYGVKD. This CDR3 contains 13 residues. Trimming left V 3 bases short and J 1 base short, with 6 bases between. The CDR3 spells CAISDKGNTEAFF. The CDR3 DNA reads as TGTGCCATCAGTGATAAGGGGAACACTGAAGCTTTCTTT.

The chain joins TRBV11-2 to TRBJ1-4, with TRBD1 identical over 8 bases. The CDR3 is 15 amino acids. J was trimmed by 4 bases and V by 3 bases; bases with no gene match: 4. Germline CDR1 is SGHAT and CDR2 is FQNNGV. The CDR3 sequence is CASSFGTGINEKLFF. The CDR3 coding sequence is TGTGCCAGCAGCTTCGGGACAGGAATTAATGAAAAACTGTTTTTT.

This clonotype was recorded many times. V gene TRBV10-3 combines with J gene TRBJ2-1; 7 positions agree with TRBD2. The CDR3 has 16 residues. Germline CDR1 and CDR2: ENHRY and SYGVKD. V was pared by 10 bases and J by 0 bases, with 12 bases of the junction left unmatched. Written as DNA, the CDR3 is TGTGCCACTAGTGACGGGGGGACCCTCTCCTACAATGAGCAGTTCTTC. Translating it yields CATSDGGTLSYNEQFF.

The J gene is TRBJ2-7, the V gene TRBV3-1; no reliable D call. The CDR3 totals 12 residues. Germline V lookup: CDR1 LGHDT, CDR2 YNNKEL (reference sequence). V shed 2 bases and J shed 8 bases, with 10 bases lying between them. CDR3 sequence reads: CASSQSEYQQYF. In DNA, the CDR3 is TGTGCCAGCAGCCAATCAGAATATCAGCAGTACTTC.

This clonotype was picked up many times. V is TRBV4-1 and J is TRBJ2-7; D gene ambiguous. Trimming removed 0 bases from V and 2 bases from J, with 8 bases in between. Germline CDR1 and CDR2: MGHRA and YSYEKL. The CDR3 sequence is 14 residues long. The CDR3 reads CASSQDFGTYEQYF. The CDR3 DNA follows: TGCGCCAGCAGCCAAGATTTCGGAACCTACGAGCAGTACTTC.

This clonotype was counted many times. The J gene is TRBJ2-1, the V gene TRBV7-3; 10 bases map to TRBD2. The CDR3 totals 15 residues. From germline, CDR1 is SGHTA and CDR2 FQGTGA. The V and J ends lost 2 bases and 8 bases, in that order; junction bases with no gene match: 6. The CDR3 region is CASSLGTSAAHEQFF. In DNA, the CDR3 is TGTGCCAGCAGCTTAGGGACTAGCGCGGCCCATGAGCAGTTCTTC.

Notes on this clonotype: A clone one base away is much larger, so this may be a read error. This chain links TRBV6-6 with TRBJ1-2; D ambiguous. The CDR3 covers 14 residues. The germline V gene has CDR1 MNHNY and CDR2 SVGAGI (reference sequence). Trimming shortened V by 4 bases and J by 1 base, and 10 bases separated the two germline ends. The CDR3 DNA reads as TGTGCCAGCAGTTTCTCGACTATTAACTATGGCTACACCTTC. Encoded protein: CASSFSTINYGYTF.

This clonotype has just a few counts. This rearrangement joins TRBV7-9 to TRBJ1-3, with D tentatively TRBD1 (6 bases). V dropped 7 bases and J dropped 5 bases, with 15 bases sitting between them. Germline CDR1 SEHNR, CDR2 FQNEAQ (reference sequence). This CDR3 contains 14 residues. DNA of the CDR3: TGTGCCAGCACCCCCCGGGACAACCGAAACACCATATATTTT. This codes for CASTPRDNRNTIYF.

This clonotype was seen a handful of times. The conserved final phenylalanine or tryptophan is absent from the CDR3, which likely points to a read error. The chain carries TRBV5-1 and TRBJ2-7; weak D call: TRBD1 (5 bases). CDR3 size: 13 residues. The V end lost 4 bases, the J end lost 3 bases, and 11 bases lay between the germline ends. Per germline, CDR1 SGHRS and CDR2 YFSETQ. The CDR3 region has the DNA TGCGCCAGCAGCCCGGACACTTTCTACGAGCAGTACTCC. Translating it yields CASSPDTFYEQYS.

V gene TRBV28 combines with J gene TRBJ2-7; 7 bases match TRBD1. Germline loops: CDR1 MDHEN, CDR2 SYDVKM. CDR3 length: 15 amino acids. With V trimmed by 0 bases and J by 3 bases, 5 bases remained unmatched. CDR3 sequence (DNA): TGTGCCAGCAGTTTATGGGGGGACAGAATCTACGAGCAGTACTTC. Its protein product is CASSLWGDRIYEQYF. The variable domain in full, completed from reference TRBV28 and TRBJ2-7, reads DVKVTQSSRYLVKRTGEKVFLECVQDMDHENMFWYRQDPGLGLRLIYFSYDVKMKEKGDIPEGYSVSREKKERFSLILESASTNQTSMYLCASSLWGDRIYEQYFGPGTRLTVT.

The sample holds many counts of this clonotype. The chain employs TRBV12-5 and TRBJ2-7; D is unclear. Trimming shortened V by 4 bases and J by 4 bases, and 5 bases separated the two germline ends. CDR1 is LGHNT, CDR2 FRNRAP, per germline. CDR3 length: 11 amino acids. Here the CDR3 reads CASGSLYEQYF. In DNA, the CDR3 is TGTGCTAGTGGTTCTCTTTACGAGCAGTACTTC.

J is TRBJ1-5 and V is TRBV19, with D unclear. Germline V gene lookup returns CDR1 LNHDA and CDR2 SQIVND (reference sequence). Trimming shortened V by 4 bases and J by 2 bases, and 18 bases separated the two germline ends. The CDR3 extends over 17 amino acids. CDR3: CASSRGVQRVGNQPQHF. The DNA for the CDR3 is TGTGCCAGTAGTAGAGGAGTACAGAGGGTCGGCAATCAGCCCCAGCATTTT. Supplemented by reference TRBV19 and TRBJ1-5, the full variable domain reads DGGITQSPKYLFRKEGQNVTLSCEQNLNHDAMYWYRQDPGQGLRLIYYSQIVNDFQKGDIAEGYSVSREKKESFPLTVTSAQKNPTAFYLCASSRGVQRVGNQPQHFGDGTRLSIL.

This clonotype has only a few counts. This sequence joins TRBV5-1 and TRBJ1-6, with D hard to call. V dropped 5 bases and J dropped 8 bases, with 8 bases sitting between them. CDR1 and CDR2 (germline): SGHRS, YFSETQ. The CDR3 extends over 12 amino acids. The CDR3 sequence: CASRALDSPLHF. The CDR3 DNA follows: TGCGCCAGCAGAGCTTTAGATTCACCCCTCCACTTT.

This clonotype has ten or more counts. The V gene is TRBV6-6, the J gene TRBJ2-1, with 7 bases fitting TRBD2. J gave up 2 bases and V 2 bases, and 3 bases lay outside the gene matches. Germline CDR1 MNHNY, CDR2 SVGAGI (reference sequence). This CDR3 spans 15 amino acids. The CDR3 DNA is TGTGCCAGCAGTTACGGCGGGGGAACCTACAATGAGCAGTTCTTC. Its protein is CASSYGGGTYNEQFF.

The J gene is TRBJ1-5, the V gene TRBV27; perhaps TRBD1 as D (6 bases). Germline-derived CDR1 and CDR2 are MNHEY and SMNVEV (reference sequence). V lost 7 bases and J lost 2, with 12 bases in between. There are 14 residues in the CDR3. The CDR3 coding sequence is TGTGCCAGCAAGGGGGGTAGCGGCAATCAGCCCCAGCATTTT. The encoded protein is CASKGGSGNQPQHF.

The table lists this clonotype with many counts. The gene calls are TRBV25-1 and TRBJ2-3; D not certain. The CDR3 has 11 amino acids. Trimming shortened V by 5 bases and J by 3 bases, and 3 bases separated the two germline ends. Germline V gives CDR1 MGHDK, CDR2 SYGVNS. For the CDR3, the DNA is TGTGCCAGCAGTATTACAGATACGCAGTATTTT. It is translated as CASSITDTQYF.

This sequence joins TRBV7-2 and TRBJ1-2, with D unclear. Trimming left V 2 bases short and J 5 bases short, with 9 bases between. Germline-derived CDR1 and CDR2 are SGHTA and FQGNSA. This CDR3 comprises 13 residues. CDR3 in DNA: TGTGCCAGCAGCTTATCAAGCTCTTATGGCTACACCTTC. This sequence encodes CASSLSSSYGYTF. The variable domain in full, with the rest retrieved from reference TRBV7-2 and TRBJ1-2, is GAGVSQSPSNKVTEKGKDVELRCDPISGHTALYWYRQSLGQGLEFLIYFQGNSAPDKSGLPSDRFSAERTGGSVSTLTIQRTQQEDSAVYLCASSLSSSYGYTFGSGTRLTVV.

This clonotype has only a few counts. The rearrangement joins TRBV7-6 to TRBJ2-1, with a possible D match to TRBD2 (7 bases). Germline lookup yields CDR1 SGHVS and CDR2 FNYEAQ. V was trimmed by 2 bases and J by 5 bases, leaving 13 bases between them. The CDR3 is 15 residues long. CDR3 in DNA: TGTGCCAGCAGCTTATTTGGGGGGGCCGACAATGAGCAGTTCTTC. It translates to CASSLFGGADNEQFF.

V gene TRBV4-1 combines with J gene TRBJ1-4; D is undetermined. V lost 6 bases to trimming and J lost 6 bases, with 5 bases between them. This CDR3 is built from 11 residues. Germline V gene sequence: CDR1 MGHRA, CDR2 YSYEKL. The CDR3 DNA reads as TGCGCCAGCAGGACGGATGAAAAACTGTTTTTT. It encodes CASRTDEKLFF.